Each of the 22 T cell receptor beta chains below was sequenced from the same sample in a study of blood T cell repertoires in COVID-19. Using immunoSEQ multiplex PCR, the repertoire was profiled, and TCRdb retains in-frame clones only, with some absent. The sample contains 200,000 to 250,000 clones, under 90% of which appear only once. Source material: PBMCs or T cells enriched from blood (not recorded which). Receptors originate from a woman between 45 and 65 years old who had been exposed to COVID-19.

V usage is TRBV2 and J usage is TRBJ2-1, with D tentatively TRBD2 (7 bases). The V gene lost 7 bases and the J gene lost 7 bases, with 14 bases spanning the gap. This CDR3 is built from 13 residues. CDR1 is SNHLY, CDR2 FYNNEI, per germline. CDR3 sequence (DNA): TGTGCCAGCAAGGGGGGGGCCAATAATGAGCAGTTCTTC. Its translation is CASKGGANNEQFF.

Here the CDR3 DNA reads TGTGCCAGCGGGACAGGGGTGGTTGAAGCTTTCTTT. This sequence encodes CASGTGVVEAFF. The V gene is TRBV2, the J gene TRBJ1-1, with TRBD1 identical over 10 bases. This CDR3 contains 12 residues. The ends lost 8 bases at V and 7 bases at J; junction bases unmatched: 4. Germline V gene sequence: CDR1 SNHLY, CDR2 FYNNEI.

The V and J genes are TRBV6-5 and TRBJ2-1; 9 nucleotides align to TRBD2. CDR3 size: 15 residues. Germline lookup yields CDR1 MNHEY and CDR2 SVGAGI. V dropped 6 bases and J dropped 5; count of bases not matched to a gene: 8. The CDR3 region has the DNA TGTGCCAGCAGCCTCGGGGCGGGGGGGAACAATGAGCAGTTCTTC. Protein sequence: CASSLGAGGNNEQFF.

The chain has TRBV4-1 and TRBJ2-7; tentatively, D is TRBD2 (5 bases). The V and J ends lost 3 bases and 7 bases respectively, with 25 bases between them. CDR3 size: 17 residues. Germline V CDR1 and CDR2: MGHRA, YSYEKL. Here the CDR3 DNA reads TGCGCCAGCAGCCAGAGAGGAGGACGAGACTTAAAGGATGAGCAGTACTTC. Translation: CASSQRGGRDLKDEQYF.

In DNA, the CDR3 is TGTGCCAGCAGCTTGAGGGGGCACGGTAATGAAAAACTGTTTTTT. This gives the protein CASSLRGHGNEKLFF. This chain joins TRBV5-6 and TRBJ1-4, with 7 nucleotides matching TRBD1. The germline CDR1 and CDR2 sequences are SGHDT and YYEEEE. With 1 base clipped from V and 4 bases from J, the junction kept 4 bases outside the gene matches. The CDR3 length is 15 residues.

This chain uses TRBV29-1 with TRBJ2-3; 9 bases are a match to TRBD2. The trim removed 5 bases at V and 0 bases at J, leaving 9 bases unmatched. Germline CDR1 reads SQVTM; CDR2 reads ANQGSEA. CDR3 length: 16 residues. The CDR3 loop is CSVPRGSGGSTDTQYF. The DNA for the CDR3 is TGCAGCGTTCCCAGGGGTAGCGGGGGTAGCACAGATACGCAGTATTTT.

The chain has TRBV5-6 and TRBJ1-2; D gene unclear. The CDR3 is made up of 15 amino acids. Germline V lookup: CDR1 SGHDT, CDR2 YYEEEE. Trimming removed 0 bases from V and 2 bases from J, with 11 bases in between. CDR3 protein: CASSLGPGGNYGYTF. DNA for the CDR3: TGTGCCAGCAGCTTGGGCCCCGGAGGGAACTATGGCTACACCTTC.

This clone came up a few times. This specimen includes other DNA sequences encoding the same CDR3. The V gene is TRBV7-9, the J gene TRBJ1-1; 7 bases line up with TRBD1. This CDR3 has 15 amino acids. V trimming: 3 bases; J trimming: 1 base; junction bases outside the gene matches: 5. Germline-derived CDR1 and CDR2 are SEHNR and FQNEAQ (reference sequence). The CDR3 reads CASSLAGGPNTEAFF. The CDR3, as DNA: TGTGCCAGCAGCTTGGCAGGGGGGCCGAACACTGAAGCTTTCTTT.

The chain uses TRBV12-3 or TRBV12-4 and TRBJ1-1; D not resolved. This CDR3 contains 12 residues. The V end was cut by 1 base, the J end by 9 bases, with 9 bases between. For the CDR3, the DNA is TGTGCCAGCAGTTTAGTGGGAGGGAAAGCTTTCTTT. Protein sequence: CASSLVGGKAFF.

The chain recombines TRBV5-6 with TRBJ1-1; no firm D call. V was cut by 4 bases and J by 3 bases, with 16 bases left in between. The CDR3 is 15 amino acids. Germline assignment: CDR1 SGHDT and CDR2 YYEEEE. CDR3 protein: CASSPLWSSDTEAFF. The CDR3 coding sequence is TGTGCCAGCAGCCCCTTATGGAGCTCCGACACTGAAGCTTTCTTT.

The chain links TRBV3-1 (or the pseudogene TRBV3-2) to TRBJ1-6, with TRBD1 matching over 9 bases. With V trimmed by 5 bases and J by 5 bases, 7 bases remained unmatched. This CDR3 is 16 amino acids long. CDR1 and CDR2 from the germline V gene are LGHDT and YNNKEL (reference sequence). CDR3 sequence (DNA): TGTGCCAGCAGCGAAAGGGACAGGGCCAATAATTCACCCCTCCACTTT. Translating gives CASSERDRANNSPLHF.

This clone was picked up a small number of times. The V and J genes are TRBV29-1 and TRBJ2-2, with D possibly matching TRBD1 (6 bases). V lost 4 bases to trimming and J lost 0 bases, with 9 bases between them. The CDR3 totals 14 residues. The V gene's germline CDR1 is SQVTM and CDR2 ANQGSEA. The CDR3 DNA reads as TGCAGCGTTGGAGGACAGCCGAACACCGGGGAGCTGTTTTTT. Its translation: CSVGGQPNTGELFF.

The rearrangement joins TRBV10-3 to TRBJ1-2; 8 bases agree with TRBD1. The CDR3 consists of 14 residues. The V gene end was trimmed by 10 bases and the J gene end by 6 bases; junction bases not matched to a gene: 13. Per germline, CDR1 ENHRY and CDR2 SYGVKD. CDR3 residues: CATRGTGRNNGYTF. The CDR3 nucleotides read TGTGCCACCAGGGGGACAGGAAGGAATAATGGCTACACCTTC.

The chain links TRBV19 to TRBJ1-1, with a tentative D call TRBD1 (6 bases). The germline CDR1 and CDR2 sequences are LNHDA and SQIVND (reference sequence). The CDR3 extends over 13 amino acids. V was pared by 10 bases and J by 1 base, with 13 bases between. CDR3 bases: TGTGCCACCGGGGGGGCAGCGAACACTGAAGCTTTCTTT. Protein product: CATGGAANTEAFF.

V gene TRBV12-3 or TRBV12-4 combines with J gene TRBJ1-2; D is perhaps TRBD1 (5 bases). The CDR3 runs 12 residues. Trimming took 3 bases from V and 4 from J, leaving 6 bases between them. The CDR3 DNA follows: TGTGCCAGCAGTTTCCAGGGCTATGGCTACACCTTC. It codes for CASSFQGYGYTF.

This chain uses TRBV5-1 with TRBJ1-6; D is ambiguous. Germline CDR1 reads SGHRS; CDR2 reads YFSETQ. Trimming stripped 2 bases from V and 10 bases from J, with 7 bases between. The CDR3 is 12 amino acids. DNA of the CDR3: TGCGCCAGCAGCTTCTCGGGGTCACCCCTCCACTTT. Translated, it gives CASSFSGSPLHF.

The CDR3 spells CSVDRTDQKTEAFF. The DNA for the CDR3 is TGCAGCGTTGATCGTACAGACCAAAAGACTGAAGCTTTCTTT. J is TRBJ1-1 and V is TRBV29-1; D is ambiguous. The CDR3 contains 14 residues. V was cut by 3 bases and J by 5 bases, with 16 bases left in between. The germline V gene has CDR1 SQVTM and CDR2 ANQGSEA.

This clone was detected only once. V usage is TRBV6-5 and J usage is TRBJ2-2; D call uncertain. Trimming pared 4 bases from V and 5 bases from J, leaving 11 bases between. The length of the CDR3 is 14 residues. Per germline, CDR1 MNHEY and CDR2 SVGAGI. The CDR3 nucleotides read TGTGCCAGCAGTTCCGACCGGGTGACCGGGGAGCTGTTTTTT. Encoded protein: CASSSDRVTGELFF.

The chain's CDR3 is CAISERAGGTYEQYF. The CDR3 DNA follows: TGTGCCATCAGTGAAAGGGCGGGGGGAACCTACGAGCAGTACTTC. This chain links TRBV10-3 with TRBJ2-7; 8 bases are shared with TRBD2. CDR1 is ENHRY and CDR2 is SYGVKD in the germline V gene. The ends lost 3 bases at V and 2 bases at J; junction bases unmatched: 6. The length of the CDR3 is 15 residues.

The V gene is TRBV14, the J gene TRBJ2-6, with 8 bases identical to TRBD1. J lost 2 bases, V lost 4 bases, and 1 base had no gene match. Germline V gene sequence: CDR1 SGHDN, CDR2 FVKESK. The CDR3 sequence is 15 residues long. The CDR3 sequence is CASSLQGAGANVLTF. The CDR3 coding sequence is TGTGCCAGCAGCCTACAGGGGGCTGGGGCCAACGTCCTGACTTTC.

The chain employs TRBV24-1 and TRBJ2-3; 15 bases map to TRBD2. Germline V gene lookup returns CDR1 KGHDR and CDR2 SFDVKD. This CDR3 region has 20 residues. V shed 3 bases, J shed 1 base, and the junction held 10 bases outside the gene matches. The CDR3 loop reads CATSDPGLAGGLTGTDTQYF. CDR3 bases: TGTGCCACCAGTGATCCGGGACTAGCGGGGGGATTGACTGGCACAGATACGCAGTATTTT.

The gene calls are TRBV6-5 and TRBJ2-7; TRBD1 aligns across 8 bases. J was trimmed by 3 bases and V by 5 bases; bases with no gene match: 3. Germline loops: CDR1 MNHEY, CDR2 SVGAGI. CDR3 length: 13 amino acids. Here the CDR3 reads CASSHGQGYEQYF. The CDR3 DNA reads TGTGCCAGCAGTCACGGACAGGGCTACGAGCAGTACTTC.